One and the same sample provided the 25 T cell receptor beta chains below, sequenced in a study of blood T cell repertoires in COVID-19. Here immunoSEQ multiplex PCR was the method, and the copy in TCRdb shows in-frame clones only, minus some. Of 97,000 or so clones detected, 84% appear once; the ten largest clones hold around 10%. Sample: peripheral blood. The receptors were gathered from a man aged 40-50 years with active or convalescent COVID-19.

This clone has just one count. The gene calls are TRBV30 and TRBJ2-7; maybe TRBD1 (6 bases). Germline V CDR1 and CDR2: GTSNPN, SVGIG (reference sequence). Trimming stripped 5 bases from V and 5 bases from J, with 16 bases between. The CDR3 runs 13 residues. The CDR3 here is CAWAVTGSNEQYF. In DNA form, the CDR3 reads TGTGCCTGGGCCGTTACAGGGTCTAACGAGCAGTACTTC.

The CDR3 DNA sequence: TGTGCCAGCAGTTCGCTGACAGCTTCCTATGGCTACACCTTC. This gives the protein CASSSLTASYGYTF. V is TRBV6-5 and J is TRBJ1-2; maybe TRBD1 (5 bases). Deletions cut 4 bases from V and 4 bases from J, with 13 bases between. CDR3 length: 14 residues. Per germline, CDR1 MNHEY and CDR2 SVGAGI.

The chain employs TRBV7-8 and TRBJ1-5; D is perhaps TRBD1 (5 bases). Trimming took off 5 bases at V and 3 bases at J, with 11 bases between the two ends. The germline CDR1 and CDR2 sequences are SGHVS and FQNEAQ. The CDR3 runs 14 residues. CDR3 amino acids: CASSRDRHNQPQHF. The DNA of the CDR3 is TGTGCCAGCAGCCGCGACAGACACAATCAGCCCCAGCATTTT.

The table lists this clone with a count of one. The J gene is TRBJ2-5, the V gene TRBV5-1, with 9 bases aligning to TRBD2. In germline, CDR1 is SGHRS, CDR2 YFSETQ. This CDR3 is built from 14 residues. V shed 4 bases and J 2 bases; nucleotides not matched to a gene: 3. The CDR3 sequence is CASSPTSGQETQYF. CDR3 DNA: TGCGCCAGCAGCCCGACTAGCGGACAAGAGACCCAGTACTTC.

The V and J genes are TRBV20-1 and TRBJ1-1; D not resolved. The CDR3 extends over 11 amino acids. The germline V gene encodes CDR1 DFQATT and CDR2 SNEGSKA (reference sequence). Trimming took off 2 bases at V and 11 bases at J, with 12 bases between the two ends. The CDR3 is CSARLLGRAFF. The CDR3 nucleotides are TGCAGTGCTAGACTCCTGGGCCGGGCTTTCTTT.

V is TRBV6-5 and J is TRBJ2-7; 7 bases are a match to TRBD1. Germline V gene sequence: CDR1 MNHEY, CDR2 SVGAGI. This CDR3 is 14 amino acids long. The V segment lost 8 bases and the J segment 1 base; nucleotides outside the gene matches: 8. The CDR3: CASQLSTGSYEQYF. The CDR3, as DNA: TGTGCCAGCCAGCTTTCGACAGGGTCCTACGAGCAGTACTTC.

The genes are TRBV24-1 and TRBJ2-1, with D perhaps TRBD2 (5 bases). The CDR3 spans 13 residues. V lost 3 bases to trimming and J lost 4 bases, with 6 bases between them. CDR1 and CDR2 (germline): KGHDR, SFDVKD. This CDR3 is CATSDPGYNEQFF. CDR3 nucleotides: TGTGCCACCAGTGATCCGGGATACAATGAGCAGTTCTTC.

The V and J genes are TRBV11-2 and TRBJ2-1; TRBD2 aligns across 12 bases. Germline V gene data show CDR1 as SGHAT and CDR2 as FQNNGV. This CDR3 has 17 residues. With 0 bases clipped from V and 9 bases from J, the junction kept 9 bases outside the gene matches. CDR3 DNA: TGTGCCAGCAGCTTAGATCTAATACTAGCGGGGGGATCTGAGCAGTTCTTC. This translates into CASSLDLILAGGSEQFF.

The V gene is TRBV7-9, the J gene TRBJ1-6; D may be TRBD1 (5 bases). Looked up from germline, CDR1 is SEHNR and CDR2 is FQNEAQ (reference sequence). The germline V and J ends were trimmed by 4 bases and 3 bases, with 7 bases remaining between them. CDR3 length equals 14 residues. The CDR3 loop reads CASSSDNYNSPLHF. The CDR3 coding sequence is TGTGCCAGCAGCTCGGACAACTATAATTCACCCCTCCACTTT.

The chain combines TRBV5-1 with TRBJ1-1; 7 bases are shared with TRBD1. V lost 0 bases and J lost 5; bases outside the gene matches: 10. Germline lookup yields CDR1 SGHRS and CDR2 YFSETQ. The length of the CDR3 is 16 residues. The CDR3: CASSLALRQGRTEAFF. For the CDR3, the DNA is TGCGCCAGCAGCTTGGCCCTGAGACAGGGTAGGACTGAAGCTTTCTTT.

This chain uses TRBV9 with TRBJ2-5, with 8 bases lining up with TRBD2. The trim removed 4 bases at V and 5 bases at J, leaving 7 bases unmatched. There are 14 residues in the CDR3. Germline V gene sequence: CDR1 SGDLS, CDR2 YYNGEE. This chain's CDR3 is CASSLGLARETQYF. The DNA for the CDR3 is TGTGCCAGCAGCCTCGGACTAGCTCGGGAGACCCAGTACTTC.

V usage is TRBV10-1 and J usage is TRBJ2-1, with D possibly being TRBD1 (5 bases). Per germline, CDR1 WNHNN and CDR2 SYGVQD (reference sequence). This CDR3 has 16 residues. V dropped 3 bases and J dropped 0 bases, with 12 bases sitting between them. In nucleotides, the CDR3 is TGCGCCAGCAGTGATGCAGGGATGAGCTCCTACAATGAGCAGTTCTTC. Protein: CASSDAGMSSYNEQFF.

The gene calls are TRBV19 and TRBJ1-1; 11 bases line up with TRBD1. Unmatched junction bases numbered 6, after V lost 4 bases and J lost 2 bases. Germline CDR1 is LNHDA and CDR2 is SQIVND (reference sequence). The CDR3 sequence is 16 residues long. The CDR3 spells CASSSGTGGRNTEAFF. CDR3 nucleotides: TGTGCCAGTAGTAGCGGGACAGGGGGGAGAAACACTGAAGCTTTCTTT.

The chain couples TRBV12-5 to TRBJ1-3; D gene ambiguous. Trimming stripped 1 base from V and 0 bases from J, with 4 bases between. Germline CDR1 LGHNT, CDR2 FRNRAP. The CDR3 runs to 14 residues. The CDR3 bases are TGTGCTAGTGGTTTGGGCAGCTCTGGAAACACCATATATTTT. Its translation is CASGLGSSGNTIYF.

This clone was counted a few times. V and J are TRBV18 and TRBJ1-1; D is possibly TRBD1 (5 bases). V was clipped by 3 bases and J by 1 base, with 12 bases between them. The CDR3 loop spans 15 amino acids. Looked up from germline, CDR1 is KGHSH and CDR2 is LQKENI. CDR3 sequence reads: CASSPPKTGNTEAFF. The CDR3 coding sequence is TGTGCCAGCTCACCCCCGAAAACAGGGAACACTGAAGCTTTCTTT.

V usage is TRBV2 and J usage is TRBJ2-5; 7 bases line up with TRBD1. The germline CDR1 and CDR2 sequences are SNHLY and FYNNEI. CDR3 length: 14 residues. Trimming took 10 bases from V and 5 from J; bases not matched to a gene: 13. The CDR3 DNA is TGTGCCACCAAGACAGGGAAGTTAGCGGAGACCCAGTACTTC. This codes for CATKTGKLAETQYF.

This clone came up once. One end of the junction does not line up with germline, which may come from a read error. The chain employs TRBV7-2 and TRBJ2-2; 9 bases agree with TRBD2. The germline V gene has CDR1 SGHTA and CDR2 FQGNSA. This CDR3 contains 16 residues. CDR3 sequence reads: CASRFAGGRATGELFF. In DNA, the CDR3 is TGTGCCAGCCGCTTCGCGGGGGGGCGGGCCACCGGGGAGCTGTTTTTT.

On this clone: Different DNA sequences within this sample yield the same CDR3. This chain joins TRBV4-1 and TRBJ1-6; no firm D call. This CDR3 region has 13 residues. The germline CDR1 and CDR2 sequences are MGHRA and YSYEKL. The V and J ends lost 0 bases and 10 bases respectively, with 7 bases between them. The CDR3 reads CASSQETGSPLHF. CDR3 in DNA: TGCGCCAGCAGCCAAGAAACCGGGTCACCCCTCCACTTT.

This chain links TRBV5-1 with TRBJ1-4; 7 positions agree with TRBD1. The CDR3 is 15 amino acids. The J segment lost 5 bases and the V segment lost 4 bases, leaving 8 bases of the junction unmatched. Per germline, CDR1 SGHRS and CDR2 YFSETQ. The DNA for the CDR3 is TGCGCCAGCAGCCCGCCCCAGGGGGAAAATGAAAAACTGTTTTTT. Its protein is CASSPPQGENEKLFF.

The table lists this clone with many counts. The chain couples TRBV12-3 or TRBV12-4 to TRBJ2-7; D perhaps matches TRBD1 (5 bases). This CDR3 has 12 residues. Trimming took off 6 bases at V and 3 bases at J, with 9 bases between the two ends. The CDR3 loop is CASSGHSYEQYF. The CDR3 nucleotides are TGTGCCAGCAGCGGACACAGCTACGAGCAGTACTTC.

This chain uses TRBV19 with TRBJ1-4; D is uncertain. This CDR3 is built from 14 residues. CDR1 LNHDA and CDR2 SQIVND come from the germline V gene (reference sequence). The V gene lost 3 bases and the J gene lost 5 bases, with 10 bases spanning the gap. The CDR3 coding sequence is TGTGCCAGTAGTATTGGGAGTACCAATGAAAAACTGTTTTTT. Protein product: CASSIGSTNEKLFF.

CDR3 DNA: TGTGCCAGCAGTTTAACGGCCTCCTTTACAGGGGACGGCTACACCTTC. This translates into CASSLTASFTGDGYTF. The rearrangement uses TRBV28 and TRBJ1-2; 7 nucleotides agree with TRBD1. Germline loops: CDR1 MDHEN, CDR2 SYDVKM. With 2 bases clipped from V and 8 bases from J, the junction kept 14 bases outside the gene matches. The CDR3 has 16 residues.

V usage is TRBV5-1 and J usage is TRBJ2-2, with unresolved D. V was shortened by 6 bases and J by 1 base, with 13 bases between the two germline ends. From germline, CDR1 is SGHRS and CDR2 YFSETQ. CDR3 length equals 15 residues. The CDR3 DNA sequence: TGCGCCAGCACGCCCTCCACCGGGAACACCGGGGAGCTGTTTTTT. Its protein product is CASTPSTGNTGELFF.

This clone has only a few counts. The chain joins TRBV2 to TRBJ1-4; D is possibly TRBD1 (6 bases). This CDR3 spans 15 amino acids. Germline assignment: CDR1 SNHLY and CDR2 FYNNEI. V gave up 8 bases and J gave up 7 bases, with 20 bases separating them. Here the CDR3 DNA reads TGTGCCAGCTATGGCCGGGGCCGAGGGGGTGAAAAACTGTTTTTT. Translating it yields CASYGRGRGGEKLFF.

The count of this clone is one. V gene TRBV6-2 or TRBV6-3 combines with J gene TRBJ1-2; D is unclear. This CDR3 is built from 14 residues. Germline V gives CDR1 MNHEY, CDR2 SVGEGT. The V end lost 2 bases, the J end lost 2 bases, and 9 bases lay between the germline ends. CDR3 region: CASSYPTENYGYTF. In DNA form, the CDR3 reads TGTGCCAGCAGTTACCCCACGGAGAACTATGGCTACACCTTC.